This passage covers 23 T cell receptor beta chains from one sample sequenced in a study of metastatic and nonmetastatic thyroid tumors. Patients underwent thyroid surgery, and none had received any treatment before it. TCRdb redid the clone calls on the PCR reads using MiXCR. The sample records under 40,000 clones, about a sixth being singletons. Specimen: blood. Receptor source: a male donor with papillary thyroid cancer or a benign thyroid nodule (not recorded which). Some clones in this sample may be carry-over from other donors' samples.

The chain employs TRBV20-1 and TRBJ2-7; the match to TRBD1 covers 9 bases. V was pared by 2 bases and J by 0 bases, with 5 bases of the junction left unmatched. Germline-derived CDR1 and CDR2 are DFQATT and SNEGSKA (reference sequence). This CDR3 contains 15 residues. The CDR3 is CSARPGQGSSYEQYF. In nucleotides, the CDR3 is TGCAGTGCTAGACCGGGACAGGGTAGCTCCTACGAGCAGTACTTC.

The table lists this clone with many counts. One end of the junction does not line up with germline, which may come from a read error. J is TRBJ2-1 and V is TRBV3-1, with 10 bases aligning to TRBD2. The CDR3 is made up of 15 amino acids. Germline loops: CDR1 LGHDT, CDR2 YNNKEL (reference sequence). In nucleotides, the CDR3 is TGTGCCGGCAGCCCCGGGACTAGCGCCACGGGTGAGCAGTTCTTC. Amino acid sequence: CAGSPGTSATGEQFF.

This clone was counted many times. The chain carries TRBV20-1 and TRBJ2-5; D might be TRBD1 (6 bases). The CDR3 is 14 residues long. Germline V CDR1 and CDR2: DFQATT, SNEGSKA (reference sequence). The V end was cut by 0 bases, the J end by 5 bases, with 13 bases between. The CDR3 DNA is TGCAGTGCTAGAGATCTTGGGGGCTGGGAGACCCAGTACTTC. Its protein product is CSARDLGGWETQYF.

V and J are TRBV12-3 or TRBV12-4 and TRBJ2-7; D not resolved. The CDR3 totals 12 residues. Trimming pared 3 bases from V and 5 bases from J, leaving 8 bases between. As DNA, the CDR3 is TGTGCCAGCAGTTTGTGGGCGGACGAGCAGTACTTC. This gives the protein CASSLWADEQYF.

This clone came up many times. The V call is TRBV3-1, the J call TRBJ2-5; D unresolved. Germline V gives CDR1 LGHDT, CDR2 YNNKEL (reference sequence). V was shortened by 2 bases and J by 4 bases, with 2 bases between the two germline ends. The CDR3 is made up of 11 amino acids. This chain's CDR3 is CASSQLETQYF. DNA for the CDR3: TGTGCCAGCAGCCAACTAGAGACCCAGTACTTC.

This clone was observed at least ten times. The gene calls are TRBV11-2 and TRBJ2-2, with D unresolved. CDR3 size: 13 residues. The V gene lost 9 bases and the J gene lost 1 base, with 9 bases spanning the gap. The V gene's germline CDR1 is SGHAT and CDR2 FQNNGV. CDR3 nucleotides: TGTGCCAGGTATAGGCTGAACACCGGGGAGCTGTTTTTT. Translated, it gives CARYRLNTGELFF.

Many counts were recorded for this clone. The CDR3 sequence is CASSSPGGRAPGANVLTF. The CDR3 DNA reads as TGTGCCAGCAGCTCCCCCGGGGGCAGGGCCCCTGGGGCCAACGTCCTGACTTTC. The rearrangement uses TRBV5-4 and TRBJ2-6; perhaps D is TRBD1 or TRBD2 (6 bases each). From germline, CDR1 is SGHNT and CDR2 YYREEE (reference sequence). The CDR3 runs 18 residues. V shed 3 bases and J shed 2 bases, with 18 bases lying between them.

This clone was seen many times. The chain couples TRBV2 to TRBJ1-2; a weak D match, TRBD1 (5 bases). The CDR3 has 13 amino acids. The germline CDR1 and CDR2 sequences are SNHLY and FYNNEI. V lost 10 bases and J 2 bases, leaving 14 bases between the germline ends. The CDR3 protein is CATPEGENYGYTF. The CDR3 DNA follows: TGTGCCACCCCCGAAGGGGAAAACTATGGCTACACCTTC.

This clone came up many times. The gene calls are TRBV20-1 and TRBJ1-5; the D is unclear. CDR3 size: 13 residues. Germline lookup yields CDR1 DFQATT and CDR2 SNEGSKA (reference sequence). The ends were cut back, 1 base at V and 0 bases at J, with 4 bases in the middle. CDR3 in amino acids: CSARAVSNQPQHF. The CDR3 region has the DNA TGCAGTGCTAGAGCCGTTAGCAATCAGCCCCAGCATTTT.

There are many counts of this clone. V usage is TRBV19 and J usage is TRBJ1-4; D gene unclear. Germline V gives CDR1 LNHDA, CDR2 SQIVND (reference sequence). The ends were cut back, 3 bases at V and 7 bases at J, with 12 bases in the middle. CDR3 size: 14 residues. The CDR3 loop reads CASSIVPLGEKLFF. The CDR3, as DNA: TGTGCCAGTAGTATCGTCCCCCTAGGTGAAAAACTGTTTTTT. The full variable domain, rest sourced from reference TRBV19 and TRBJ1-4, is DGGITQSPKYLFRKEGQNVTLSCEQNLNHDAMYWYRQDPGQGLRLIYYSQIVNDFQKGDIAEGYSVSREKKESFPLTVTSAQKNPTAFYLCASSIVPLGEKLFFGSGTQLSVL.

Note on this clone: This may stem from a read error, because a much larger clone lies one nucleotide away. The genes are TRBV5-4 and TRBJ2-7; 9 positions agree with TRBD1. Germline V gene sequence: CDR1 SGHNT, CDR2 YYREEE (reference sequence). V lost 6 bases and J lost 2; bases outside the gene matches: 9. The CDR3 contains 15 residues. CDR3 amino acids: CASIGGQGTAYEQYF. The CDR3 nucleotides are TGTGCCAGCATCGGAGGACAGGGGACTGCCTACGAGCAGTACTTC. The full variable domain, in which reference TRBV5-4 and TRBJ2-7 provide the parts outside the CDR3, is ETGVTQSPTHLIKTRGQQVTLRCSSQSGHNTVSWYQQALGQGPQFIFQYYREEENGRGNFPPRFSGLQFPNYSSELNVNALELDDSALYLCASIGGQGTAYEQYFGPGTRLTVT.

The sample holds many counts of this clone. Other DNA sequences within the sample encode an identical CDR3. J is TRBJ2-2 and V is TRBV30; 11 bases match TRBD2. The CDR3 totals 14 residues. Trimming cost V 3 bases and J 6 bases; bases outside gene matches: 3. Germline V gene data show CDR1 as GTSNPN and CDR2 as SVGIG (reference sequence). CDR3 residues: CAWRLAGVAGELFF. The CDR3 coding sequence is TGTGCCTGGAGACTAGCGGGAGTGGCCGGGGAGCTGTTTTTT.

This clone came up a few times. One junction end does not reproduce the germline sequence, and a read error may be involved. V is TRBV27 and J is TRBJ1-2, with D tentatively TRBD1 (5 bases). Looked up from germline, CDR1 is MNHEY and CDR2 is SMNVEV (reference sequence). CDR3 length equals 14 residues. In DNA, the CDR3 is TGTGCCAGCATTTTACCGCCAGGGAGCTATGGCTACACCTTC. Translated: CASILPPGSYGYTF.

This clone was counted many times. The J gene is TRBJ1-1, the V gene TRBV11-1; a weak D match, TRBD1 (6 bases). Germline CDR1 SGHAT, CDR2 FQDESV (reference sequence). This CDR3 comprises 18 residues. V lost 5 bases, J lost 6 bases, and 28 bases lay in between. The CDR3 is CASSPSAGQGRGAPEAFF. In nucleotides, the CDR3 is TGTGCCAGCAGCCCGTCGGCGGGGCAGGGCCGGGGGGCCCCTGAAGCTTTCTTT. Supplemented by reference TRBV11-1 and TRBJ1-1, the full variable domain reads EAEVAQSPRYKITEKSQAVAFWCDPISGHATLYWYRQILGQGPELLVQFQDESVVDDSQLPKDRFSAERLKGVDSTLKIQPAELGDSAMYLCASSPSAGQGRGAPEAFFGQGTRLTVV.

This clone was seen many times. Here the CDR3 reads CASNLGTTVSEQYF. The CDR3 DNA is TGTGCCAGCAACCTCGGGACCACGGTTTCCGAGCAGTACTTC. The genes are TRBV2 and TRBJ2-7; perhaps D is TRBD1 or TRBD2 (5 bases each). This CDR3 is built from 14 residues. Trimming shortened V by 7 bases and J by 6 bases, and 19 bases separated the two germline ends. Looked up from germline, CDR1 is SNHLY and CDR2 is FYNNEI.

This clone was seen ten or more times. The rearrangement links TRBV7-9 to TRBJ2-1; 11 bases match TRBD2. This CDR3 comprises 16 residues. In germline, CDR1 is SEHNR, CDR2 FQNEAQ (reference sequence). With V trimmed by 4 bases and J by 9 bases, 11 bases remained unmatched. CDR3 protein: CASSSLLSGRATEQFF. Written as DNA, the CDR3 is TGTGCCAGCAGCTCTCTTCTTAGCGGGAGGGCCACTGAGCAGTTCTTC.

The V and J genes are TRBV4-1 and TRBJ2-7; 9 bases agree with TRBD2. Germline V gene sequence: CDR1 MGHRA, CDR2 YSYEKL. Unmatched junction bases numbered 15, after V lost 0 bases and J lost 9 bases. The CDR3 is 17 amino acids. As DNA, the CDR3 is TGCGCCAGCAGCCAAGATCGCGAGGGGACTAGCAGCCACGGGCAGTACTTC. This encodes CASSQDREGTSSHGQYF.

In the case of this clone: One end of the junction fails to match germline, which may point to a read error. The rearrangement links TRBV6-1 to TRBJ2-5, with TRBD1 matching 7 bases. The CDR3 spans 17 residues. The germline V gene encodes CDR1 MNHNS and CDR2 SASEGT. The CDR3 DNA reads TGTGCCAGCAGTTCCACAATGACAGAAGGGGGCAAAGAGACCAAGTACTTC. Translating it yields CASSSTMTEGGKETKYF.

This clone was observed at least ten times. The chain couples TRBV3-1 to TRBJ2-5; 9 bases line up with TRBD2. Germline-derived CDR1 and CDR2 are LGHDT and YNNKEL (reference sequence). This CDR3 is 18 amino acids long. The J segment lost 5 bases and the V segment lost 0 bases, leaving 13 bases of the junction unmatched. CDR3 amino acids: CASSQDSLAGRYGETQYF. The DNA for the CDR3 is TGTGCCAGCAGCCAAGATAGCCTAGCGGGAAGGTATGGGGAGACCCAGTACTTC.

This clone was counted a few times. The chain joins TRBV6-1 to TRBJ1-2, with D tentatively TRBD1 (6 bases). Germline loops: CDR1 MNHNS, CDR2 SASEGT. V was trimmed by 9 bases and J by 7 bases, leaving 21 bases between them. CDR3 length: 14 residues. The CDR3 spells CARAPRAGASGYTF. For the CDR3, the DNA is TGTGCCAGAGCACCCCGCGCGGGGGCGAGTGGCTACACCTTC.

In this sample, this clone turned up many times. The chain has TRBV18 and TRBJ1-3; D call uncertain. V gave up 3 bases and J gave up 0 bases, with 9 bases separating them. The CDR3 consists of 15 residues. Germline V gives CDR1 KGHSH, CDR2 LQKENI. The CDR3 DNA sequence: TGTGCCAGCTCACCGGGAGGAAGCTCTGGAAACACCATATATTTT. The encoded protein is CASSPGGSSGNTIYF.

This clone was observed at least ten times. This may stem from a read error, because a much larger clone lies one nucleotide away. The same CDR3 is also encoded by other DNA sequences in this sample. The chain has TRBV20-1 and TRBJ2-7, with 7 bases fitting TRBD2. From germline, CDR1 is DFQATT and CDR2 SNEGSKA (reference sequence). The CDR3 covers 15 residues. Trimming cost V 6 bases and J 3 bases; bases outside gene matches: 14. In DNA, the CDR3 is TGCAGTGCCCCCCTCCCTCAGGGAGGGAGCTACGAGCAGTACTTC. Amino acids: CSAPLPQGGSYEQYF.

This chain joins TRBV20-1 and TRBJ2-7, with D possibly TRBD2 on 6 matching bases. Trimming took off 2 bases at V and 3 bases at J, with 11 bases between the two ends. CDR1 and CDR2 from the germline V gene are DFQATT and SNEGSKA (reference sequence). The CDR3 length is 13 residues. The DNA for the CDR3 is TGCAGTGCTAGATCCGGGACTTTCTACGAGCAGTACTTC. It codes for CSARSGTFYEQYF.